A single sample is the source of the 12 T cell receptor beta chains below, sequenced in a study of metastatic and nonmetastatic thyroid tumors. Each patient went into thyroid surgery without having received any treatment. TCRdb re-called the PCR reads via MiXCR. The sample lists around 30,000 clones; roughly 17% were seen once. The sequenced sample was blood. Receptors were obtained from a female donor with papillary thyroid cancer or a benign thyroid nodule (not recorded which). Some clones in this sample may be carry-over from other donors' samples.

At least ten counts were recorded for this clone. The chain links TRBV4-1 to TRBJ2-1; possible D gene TRBD2, 6 bases. The V gene's germline CDR1 is MGHRA and CDR2 YSYEKL. The V gene lost 3 bases and the J gene lost 0 bases, with 21 bases spanning the gap. This CDR3 spans 19 amino acids. CDR3: CASSQAWGGVAHSYNEQFF. CDR3 sequence (DNA): TGCGCCAGCAGCCAGGCATGGGGAGGCGTTGCCCACTCCTACAATGAGCAGTTCTTC.

This clone was seen repeatedly, ten times or more. The chain is built from TRBV29-1 and TRBJ2-7; possible D gene TRBD2, 6 bases. The CDR3 totals 13 residues. Germline CDR1 reads SQVTM; CDR2 reads ANQGSEA. Trimming stripped 4 bases from V and 2 bases from J, with 12 bases between. CDR3 sequence reads: CSVGAGQAYEQYF. In DNA form, the CDR3 reads TGCAGCGTTGGAGCGGGTCAGGCCTACGAGCAGTACTTC.

In its sample, this clone was seen many times. Sequence at one end of the junction differs from germline and may be a read error. The chain has TRBV11-1 and TRBJ2-3; D possibly corresponds to TRBD2 (5 bases). The CDR3 runs to 16 residues. Germline V CDR1 and CDR2: SGHAT, FQDESV (reference sequence). The CDR3 DNA follows: TGTGCCAGCAGCCTAGCTACGGCACCGAGCACAGATACGCAGTATTTT. Its translation is CASSLATAPSTDTQYF. Variable domain in full (rest from reference TRBV11-1 and TRBJ2-3): EAEVAQSPRYKITEKSQAVAFWCDPISGHATLYWYRQILGQGPELLVQFQDESVVDDSQLPKDRFSAERLKGVDSTLKIQPAELGDSAMYLCASSLATAPSTDTQYFGPGTRLTVL.

This clone appeared many times. This may arise from a read error, as a much more abundant clone is one base away. Additional DNA sequences in this sample encode the identical CDR3. V gene TRBV15 combines with J gene TRBJ2-7; TRBD2 aligns across 12 bases. CDR1 is LNHNV and CDR2 is YYDKDF in the germline V gene (reference sequence). The CDR3 contains 15 residues. This chain's CDR3 is CATSGPGTSGYEQYF. The CDR3 coding sequence is TGCGCCACCAGCGGACCCGGGACTAGCGGGTACGAGCAGTACTTC.

The sample holds many counts of this clone. This chain connects TRBV12-5 to TRBJ1-2; a possible D gene is TRBD1 (6 bases). Trimming took off 4 bases at V and 7 bases at J, with 10 bases between the two ends. The CDR3 consists of 12 residues. Germline V gives CDR1 LGHNT, CDR2 FRNRAP. For the CDR3, the DNA is TGTGCTAGTGGTTCAGGGGTTGTTGGCTACACCTTC. Protein product: CASGSGVVGYTF.

The chain carries TRBV9 and TRBJ2-3, with 7 bases identical to TRBD1. TRBJ1-5 explains the end of the DNA better; the J call may be wrong. Germline V CDR1 and CDR2: SGDLS, YYNGEE. The CDR3 has 17 residues. The DNA of the CDR3 is TGTGCCAGCAGCGAAGGAACTAGCGGGGATGGGACAGATACGCAGCATTTT. Translating gives CASSEGTSGDGTDTQHF.

This clone occurred a few times. This sequence joins TRBV18 and TRBJ1-2; D is ambiguous. The V gene lost 4 bases and the J gene lost 7 bases, with 13 bases spanning the gap. The germline gives CDR1 KGHSH, CDR2 LQKENI. The CDR3 is made up of 13 amino acids. CDR3 DNA: TGTGCCAGCTCACAAGGTCCCAACCTTGGCTACACCTTC. Protein: CASSQGPNLGYTF.

In its sample, this clone was seen many times. The rearrangement joins TRBV5-6 to TRBJ2-7; no reliable D call. V lost 4 bases, J lost 3 bases, and 11 bases lay in between. The CDR3 consists of 13 residues. CDR1 SGHDT and CDR2 YYEEEE come from the germline V gene. Here the CDR3 DNA reads TGTGCCAGCAGCGCACGACACGGCTACGAGCAGTACTTC. This gives the protein CASSARHGYEQYF.

The chain combines TRBV30 with TRBJ2-7, with D tentatively TRBD2 (5 bases). The CDR3 runs 12 residues. Trimming cost V 3 bases and J 2 bases, with 8 bases left between them. Germline V gene lookup returns CDR1 GTSNPN and CDR2 SVGIG (reference sequence). The CDR3 loop reads CAWRAETYEQYF. The CDR3 DNA follows: TGTGCCTGGAGAGCGGAAACCTACGAGCAGTACTTC.

Many counts were recorded for this clone. The rearrangement links TRBV2 to TRBJ1-2, with 7 bases that match TRBD1. The germline gives CDR1 SNHLY, CDR2 FYNNEI. The junction had 7 bases not matched to a gene; V was cut back by 6 bases and J by 6 bases. This CDR3 has 13 amino acids. Here the CDR3 DNA reads TGTGCCAGCAGAACTAACAGGGGTAATGGCTACACCTTC. It is translated as CASRTNRGNGYTF.

This clone came up many times. The J gene is TRBJ2-3, the V gene TRBV5-1; D may be TRBD1 (5 bases). The germline CDR1 and CDR2 sequences are SGHRS and YFSETQ. V shed 0 bases and J shed 4 bases, with 12 bases lying between them. This CDR3 has 15 amino acids. The CDR3 protein is CASSLEGQGPDTQYF. DNA for the CDR3: TGCGCCAGCAGCTTGGAGGGCCAGGGCCCAGATACGCAGTATTTT.

This clone was observed at least ten times. J is TRBJ1-6 and V is TRBV27; a weak D match, TRBD1 (5 bases). Germline V CDR1 and CDR2: MNHEY, SMNVEV (reference sequence). Trimming cost V 5 bases and J 14 bases, with 19 bases left between them. The CDR3 length is 14 residues. CDR3 coding DNA: TGTGCCAGCAGTCCCGGATGGGGGACCTCAGCCCTCCACTTT. As protein: CASSPGWGTSALHF.